Following are 8 T cell receptor beta chains from one sample sequenced in a study of T cells in Graves' hyperthyroidism and ophthalmopathy (dated by TCRdb to about 2019). To prepare the library, multiplex PCR was applied. Sequencing used an Illumina HiSeq 2000. TCR beta CDR3 regions were amplified from RNA transcripts. The first round of RT-PCR for the TCR CDR3 was performed with the HTBI primer set and the Qiagen OneStep RT-PCR kit. TCRdb reanalyzed the raw reads on its own, using fastp at Q25 for trimming and MiXCR for clone calling, and kept in-frame beta chains. CDR3 protein sequences are deduplicated, and each keeps its most common genes and DNA. For this sample the table gives 300,000 to 450,000 distinct CDR3 sequences, of which more than 15% were detected only once. Around 30% of the sample lies in the top ten. The specimen sequenced was blood. Receptors originate from a young woman with Graves' hyperthyroidism that later progressed to Graves' ophthalmopathy.

This clonotype was observed at least ten times. V usage is TRBV6-5 and J usage is TRBJ2-5, with D maybe TRBD1 (6 bases). With 2 bases removed from V and 3 bases from J, the gap between germline ends came to 7 bases. The CDR3 is 13 residues long. Germline CDR1 is MNHEY and CDR2 is SVGAGI. CDR3 nucleotide sequence: TGTGCCAGCAGTTACAACAGGGAAGAGACCCAGTACTTC. As protein: CASSYNREETQYF.

Ten or more counts support this clonotype. The chain combines TRBV18 with TRBJ2-5, with TRBD1 matching 9 bases. Germline trimming cut 3 bases from V and 5 bases from J; bases unmatched to any gene: 4. This CDR3 contains 14 residues. Germline V gene lookup returns CDR1 KGHSH and CDR2 LQKENI. CDR3 sequence: CASSPPGTGETQYF. CDR3 coding DNA: TGTGCCAGCTCACCCCCCGGGACAGGGGAGACCCAGTACTTC.

This clonotype was recorded many times. This chain links TRBV27 with TRBJ2-1; 8 nucleotides agree with TRBD2. Germline V gene sequence: CDR1 MNHEY, CDR2 SMNVEV (reference sequence). V lost 6 bases and J lost 10; bases outside the gene matches: 5. The length of the CDR3 is 12 residues. Here the CDR3 reads CASRGLGEEQFF. The CDR3 bases are TGTGCCAGCAGGGGACTAGGGGAAGAGCAGTTCTTC.

The chain links TRBV28 to TRBJ2-3; the D gene is possibly TRBD1 (6 bases). The length of the CDR3 is 15 residues. Germline values: CDR1 MDHEN, CDR2 SYDVKM. Trimming took 5 bases from V and 1 from J, leaving 13 bases between them. Here the CDR3 DNA reads TGTGCCAGCAGTATACCTCAGGGGCGCACAGATACGCAGTATTTT. It yields the protein CASSIPQGRTDTQYF.

The rearrangement uses TRBV29-1 and TRBJ1-2, with 9 bases identical to TRBD1. Per the germline V gene, CDR1 is SQVTM and CDR2 is ANQGSEA. The CDR3 runs to 14 residues. V shed 6 bases, J shed 0 bases, and the junction held 5 bases outside the gene matches. The DNA of the CDR3 is TGCAGCGTCCCGGACAGGGGCGCTAACTATGGCTACACCTTC. Translation gives CSVPDRGANYGYTF.

This clonotype was seen only a few times. The genes are TRBV4-1 and TRBJ2-1, with a possible D match to TRBD1 (6 bases). This CDR3 region has 12 residues. Germline V gives CDR1 MGHRA, CDR2 YSYEKL. Trimming took off 1 base at V and 10 bases at J, with 8 bases between the two ends. The CDR3 DNA is TGCGCCAGCAGCCAAGCGGGGACAGAGCAGTTCTTC. This codes for CASSQAGTEQFF.

In this sample, this clonotype turned up many times. The chain combines TRBV30 with TRBJ1-6, with a tentative D call TRBD1 (6 bases). Per the germline V gene, CDR1 is GTSNPN and CDR2 is SVGIG (reference sequence). The CDR3 runs to 13 residues. Trimming shortened V by 4 bases and J by 10 bases, and 14 bases separated the two germline ends. CDR3 loop: CAWKEGGKSPLHF. The CDR3, as DNA: TGTGCCTGGAAGGAGGGGGGGAAATCACCCCTCCACTTT.

This clonotype was counted many times. This rearrangement joins TRBV16 to TRBJ1-6; no firm D call. The CDR3 loop spans 13 amino acids. V was clipped by 1 base and J by 9 bases, with 7 bases between them. The germline V gene has CDR1 KGHSY and CDR2 FQNENV. The CDR3 here is CASSQLASSPLHF. CDR3 nucleotides: TGTGCCAGCAGCCAATTGGCAAGTTCACCCCTCCACTTT.